One sample yielded the 5 T cell receptor beta chains listed below, sequenced in a study of sequential checkpoint blockade in melanoma. Sequencing used immunoSEQ multiplex PCR; TCRdb keeps in-frame clones, though not all of them. Of 3,500 to 4,500 clones detected, around a third appear once; the ten largest clones hold approximately 31%. Treatment meaning: randomized to nivolumab then ipilimumab (arm A) or the reverse (arm B). The sample here was tumor tissue (inferred from file names), taken from a patient given nivolumab and ipilimumab in sequence. The receptors shown here come from a human donor with melanoma.

The V gene is TRBV5-1, the J gene TRBJ2-3; possibly TRBD2 for D (6 bases). V was trimmed by 2 bases and J by 1 base, leaving 8 bases between them. Germline V CDR1 and CDR2: SGHRS, YFSETQ. The length of the CDR3 is 14 residues. CDR3 in amino acids: CASSFGGGTDTQYF. CDR3 in DNA: TGCGCCAGCAGCTTTGGCGGGGGCACAGATACGCAGTATTTT.

This clone turned up a few times. This chain joins TRBV11-3 and TRBJ2-7; D is possibly TRBD2 (5 bases). CDR3 length equals 15 residues. Deletions cut 0 bases from V and 2 bases from J, with 11 bases between. In germline, CDR1 is SGHNT, CDR2 YENEEA. The CDR3 loop is CASSLDGGSTYEQYF. The DNA for the CDR3 is TGTGCCAGCAGCTTAGATGGAGGCTCAACCTACGAGCAGTACTTC.

The V gene is TRBV18, the J gene TRBJ2-1; TRBD2 matches 11 bases. CDR3 length equals 16 residues. J gave up 2 bases and V 5 bases, and 5 bases lay outside the gene matches. In germline, CDR1 is KGHSH, CDR2 LQKENI. Here the CDR3 reads CASSDLSGRAYNEQFF. The CDR3 nucleotides are TGTGCCAGCTCAGACCTTAGCGGGAGGGCCTACAATGAGCAGTTCTTC.

There are a few counts of this clone. The gene calls are TRBV18 and TRBJ2-3; 13 nucleotides match TRBD2. The length of the CDR3 is 18 residues. Trimming took 3 bases from V and 0 from J; bases not matched to a gene: 6. The V gene's germline CDR1 is KGHSH and CDR2 LQKENI. The CDR3 DNA follows: TGTGCCAGCTCACCTCCGGGACTAGCGGGGTCTAGCACAGATACGCAGTATTTT. Translated, it gives CASSPPGLAGSSTDTQYF.

The V and J genes are TRBV6-8 and TRBJ2-1; 7 bases align to TRBD1. The germline V gene encodes CDR1 MNHGY and CDR2 SAAAGT. The CDR3 consists of 15 residues. The V and J ends lost 2 bases and 5 bases, in that order; junction bases with no gene match: 6. The CDR3 here is CASSYEHRGNNEQFF. The CDR3 nucleotides are TGTGCCAGCAGTTACGAACACAGGGGCAACAATGAGCAGTTCTTC.